Each of the 29 T cell receptor beta chains below was sequenced from the same sample in a study of blood T cell repertoires in COVID-19. Profiled with immunoSEQ multiplex PCR; TCRdb holds only in-frame clones, not every one. The top ten hold around 12% of the sample, which has a few hundred thousand clones, approximately 89% seen once. Source material: peripheral blood. The receptors were gathered from a woman in her forties or fifties with COVID-19, enrolled during active disease.

The chain recombines TRBV2 with TRBJ1-1, with D possibly TRBD1 on 6 matching bases. The V end was cut by 8 bases, the J end by 9 bases, with 10 bases between. Germline V gives CDR1 SNHLY, CDR2 FYNNEI. The CDR3 spans 10 residues. CDR3 sequence: CASQQGKAFF. The CDR3 bases are TGTGCCAGCCAACAGGGAAAAGCTTTCTTT.

The chain joins TRBV6-5 to TRBJ2-5; 8 bases match TRBD1. CDR3 length: 16 amino acids. V lost 0 bases, J lost 5 bases, and 8 bases stayed unmatched. Germline V CDR1 and CDR2: MNHEY, SVGAGI. The CDR3 DNA is TGTGCCAGCAGTTACTCTGGACAGGGCAGCTTGGAGACCCAGTACTTC. It specifies CASSYSGQGSLETQYF.

Here the CDR3 reads CASSPRPGTGIDGYTF. CDR3 in DNA: TGTGCCAGCAGCCCTCGTCCCGGGACAGGGATCGACGGCTACACCTTC. This rearrangement joins TRBV7-2 to TRBJ1-2; 9 bases are a match to TRBD1. Germline CDR1 SGHTA, CDR2 FQGNSA. V shed 5 bases, J shed 8 bases, and the junction held 15 bases outside the gene matches. CDR3 length equals 16 residues.

The chain has TRBV11-1 and TRBJ2-2, with 8 bases aligning to TRBD2. CDR1 SGHAT and CDR2 FQDESV come from the germline V gene (reference sequence). CDR3 size: 16 residues. V was clipped by 3 bases and J by 5 bases; unmatched bases: 8. The CDR3 protein is CASSFFAGGYTGELFF. Written as DNA, the CDR3 is TGTGCCAGCAGCTTCTTCGCGGGGGGCTATACCGGGGAGCTGTTTTTT.

The genes are TRBV9 and TRBJ2-1, with D perhaps matching TRBD2 (6 bases). The CDR3 is 13 residues long. CDR1 and CDR2 from the germline V gene are SGDLS and YYNGEE. V dropped 4 bases and J dropped 9 bases, with 14 bases sitting between them. This chain's CDR3 is CASSPGGRIEQFF. The CDR3 DNA reads as TGTGCCAGCAGCCCAGGAGGGCGGATTGAGCAGTTCTTC.

V usage is TRBV19 and J usage is TRBJ2-3, with 10 bases identical to TRBD2. CDR3 length: 15 amino acids. Unmatched junction bases numbered 5, after V lost 1 base and J lost 7 bases. Germline V lookup: CDR1 LNHDA, CDR2 SQIVND (reference sequence). The CDR3 spells CASSIVSGGVNTQYF. The CDR3 DNA reads TGTGCCAGTAGTATAGTAAGCGGGGGGGTAAATACGCAGTATTTT.

V usage is TRBV27 and J usage is TRBJ2-2; TRBD1 is a possible D gene (5 bases). Trimming removed 2 bases at V and 7 bases at J, with 14 bases between. The CDR3 covers 15 residues. Germline CDR1 MNHEY, CDR2 SMNVEV (reference sequence). DNA of the CDR3: TGTGCCAGCAGTTTAGGTGTGGGGCAGGGCGGGGAGCTGTTTTTT. Its protein is CASSLGVGQGGELFF.

The rearrangement links TRBV7-9 to TRBJ1-4, with D tentatively TRBD1 (6 bases). The CDR3 consists of 14 residues. Germline V gives CDR1 SEHNR, CDR2 FQNEAQ (reference sequence). Trimming removed 4 bases from V and 5 bases from J, with 11 bases in between. CDR3 DNA: TGTGCCAGCAGCTCCACCAGGGGAAATGAAAAACTGTTTTTT. As protein: CASSSTRGNEKLFF.

The chain joins TRBV6-5 to TRBJ2-7; possibly TRBD1 for D (5 bases). The V gene lost 0 bases and the J gene lost 2 bases, with 11 bases spanning the gap. Per germline, CDR1 MNHEY and CDR2 SVGAGI. The CDR3 is 15 amino acids. CDR3 sequence (DNA): TGTGCCAGCAGTTACTCCGGCGCAGGGACCTACGAGCAGTACTTC. It is translated as CASSYSGAGTYEQYF.

The genes are TRBV6-1 and TRBJ2-3; 9 nucleotides match TRBD1. The CDR3 extends over 17 amino acids. CDR1 is MNHNS, CDR2 SASEGT, per germline. V dropped 4 bases and J dropped 5; count of bases not matched to a gene: 13. For the CDR3, the DNA is TGTGCCAGCAGTGCTTGGGTGGACAGGGGTGATGGAGATACGCAGTATTTT. This gives the protein CASSAWVDRGDGDTQYF.

The chain is built from TRBV6-1 and TRBJ2-4; 9 bases are a match to TRBD2. Germline V gene data show CDR1 as MNHNS and CDR2 as SASEGT. The CDR3 length is 16 residues. V trimming: 1 base; J trimming: 6 bases; junction bases outside the gene matches: 7. Written as DNA, the CDR3 is TGTGCCAGCAGTGAAGTGAGCGGGGGGCTCGGAAACATTCAGTACTTC. Translated, it gives CASSEVSGGLGNIQYF.

The chain employs TRBV19 and TRBJ1-6; D is possibly TRBD1 (6 bases). Trimming cost V 6 bases and J 7 bases, with 13 bases left between them. The CDR3 runs to 14 residues. In germline, CDR1 is LNHDA, CDR2 SQIVND (reference sequence). The CDR3 DNA reads TGTGCCAGTAGGTGGGTACAGGGAAATTCACCCCTCCACTTT. Protein: CASRWVQGNSPLHF.

The chain links TRBV16 to TRBJ1-1, with a tentative D call TRBD1 (5 bases). V was clipped by 1 base and J by 0 bases, with 12 bases between them. From germline, CDR1 is KGHSY and CDR2 FQNENV. CDR3 length: 16 residues. In DNA, the CDR3 is TGTGCCAGCAGCCAATGGACCGCAGGGATGAACACTGAAGCTTTCTTT. As protein: CASSQWTAGMNTEAFF.

This rearrangement joins TRBV6-1 to TRBJ1-4; D perhaps matches TRBD1 (5 bases). Trimming removed 3 bases at V and 4 bases at J, with 6 bases between. Germline V gene data show CDR1 as MNHNS and CDR2 as SASEGT. This CDR3 spans 13 amino acids. Here the CDR3 reads CASSDRDNEKLFF. CDR3 in DNA: TGTGCCAGCAGTGACAGGGATAATGAAAAACTGTTTTTT.

The chain links TRBV5-6 to TRBJ1-3, with TRBD1 identical over 11 bases. The V gene end was trimmed by 3 bases and the J gene end by 2 bases; junction bases not matched to a gene: 1. CDR1 SGHDT and CDR2 YYEEEE come from the germline V gene. This CDR3 contains 15 residues. CDR3 sequence (DNA): TGTGCCAGCAGCTCGGACAGGGGGCCTGGAAACACCATATATTTT. Translation gives CASSSDRGPGNTIYF.

The chain links TRBV7-2 to TRBJ1-2; no firm D call. The length of the CDR3 is 14 residues. The germline V and J ends were trimmed by 5 bases and 2 bases, with 12 bases remaining between them. Germline V lookup: CDR1 SGHTA, CDR2 FQGNSA. In DNA, the CDR3 is TGTGCCAGCAGCGCCGCAGGCGTGAACTATGGCTACACCTTC. Its translation is CASSAAGVNYGYTF.

The chain recombines TRBV3-1 (or the pseudogene TRBV3-2) with TRBJ2-2; 7 bases agree with TRBD1. V dropped 1 base and J dropped 4; count of bases not matched to a gene: 9. This CDR3 comprises 17 residues. Per the germline V gene, CDR1 is LGHDT and CDR2 is YNNKEL (reference sequence). CDR3 nucleotides: TGTGCCAGCAGCCAAGTTAGGGGGACAGCCTTCACCGGGGAGCTGTTTTTT. Protein sequence: CASSQVRGTAFTGELFF.

The J gene is TRBJ1-3, the V gene TRBV10-3; TRBD1 aligns across 8 bases. The V gene end was trimmed by 7 bases and the J gene end by 0 bases; junction bases not matched to a gene: 5. Germline V gene lookup returns CDR1 ENHRY and CDR2 SYGVKD. CDR3 length equals 15 residues. The CDR3: CAIKRDRGSGNTIYF. The CDR3 DNA is TGTGCCATCAAAAGAGACAGGGGCTCTGGAAACACCATATATTTT.

The V gene is TRBV28, the J gene TRBJ2-1; a possible D gene is TRBD2 (7 bases). This CDR3 has 15 amino acids. Germline CDR1 reads MDHEN; CDR2 reads SYDVKM. Trimming took 7 bases from V and 3 from J, leaving 16 bases between them. CDR3 loop: CASKPRGAYYNEQFF. The CDR3 coding sequence is TGTGCCAGCAAGCCCCGGGGGGCATACTACAATGAGCAGTTCTTC.

The chain uses TRBV27 and TRBJ2-1; D might be TRBD2 (6 bases). V gave up 3 bases and J gave up 10 bases, with 16 bases separating them. CDR1 and CDR2 (germline): MNHEY, SMNVEV (reference sequence). The CDR3 totals 14 residues. CDR3 amino acids: CASSLSNAGLEQFF. The CDR3 nucleotides are TGTGCCAGCAGTTTGTCGAACGCGGGACTGGAGCAGTTCTTC.

This chain uses TRBV24-1 with TRBJ2-3, with TRBD2 matching 7 bases. Trimming cost V 3 bases and J 5 bases; bases outside gene matches: 10. The CDR3 is 16 residues long. Germline CDR1 reads KGHDR; CDR2 reads SFDVKD. CDR3 bases: TGTGCCACCAGTGATCCCTCGGCGGGGGTAGTAGATACGCAGTATTTT. Its translation: CATSDPSAGVVDTQYF.

This clone was seen a few times. The V call is TRBV21-1, the J call TRBJ1-2; no check of the table's D call, TRBD1, against the DNA was made. TRBV21-1 corresponds to a pseudogene. The CDR3 is made up of 20 amino acids. The CDR3: CASSKGGRRDRARVHYGYTF. CDR3 bases: TGTGCCAGCAGCAAAGGCGGTCGAAGGGACAGGGCTAGGGTTCACTATGGCTACACCTTC.

This chain's CDR3 is CASSPWEGLGQYF. For the CDR3, the DNA is TGTGCCAGCAGCCCCTGGGAGGGTCTCGGGCAGTACTTC. The chain recombines TRBV7-3 with TRBJ2-7; 7 nucleotides line up with TRBD2. The CDR3 is made up of 13 amino acids. The junction had 10 bases not matched to a gene; V was cut back by 5 bases and J by 9 bases. CDR1 is SGHTA, CDR2 FQGTGA, per germline.

Only one count was recorded for this clone. The genes are TRBV11-2 and TRBJ1-1; 8 nucleotides line up with TRBD1. V shed 5 bases, J shed 5 bases, and the junction held 7 bases outside the gene matches. Per the germline V gene, CDR1 is SGHAT and CDR2 is FQNNGV. The CDR3 length is 14 residues. In DNA, the CDR3 is TGTGCCAGCAGCCCTCGGACAGGGCGAACTGAAGCTTTCTTT. Translation gives CASSPRTGRTEAFF.

The chain recombines TRBV28 with TRBJ1-3; D gene unclear. The CDR3 extends over 15 amino acids. Germline V gene lookup returns CDR1 MDHEN and CDR2 SYDVKM. The ends were cut back, 3 bases at V and 4 bases at J, with 13 bases in the middle. The CDR3 DNA follows: TGTGCCAGCAGTTTCTGGGGAGGTTCCGGAAACACCATATATTTT. This translates into CASSFWGGSGNTIYF.

V gene TRBV2 combines with J gene TRBJ1-2; no firm D call. Trimming pared 4 bases from V and 4 bases from J, leaving 16 bases between. The germline V gene has CDR1 SNHLY and CDR2 FYNNEI. This CDR3 has 15 residues. The CDR3 reads CASSGFVEGVYGYTF. In DNA form, the CDR3 reads TGTGCCAGCAGTGGTTTCGTGGAGGGAGTCTATGGCTACACCTTC.

The CDR3 here is CASTGQSYEQYF. CDR3 nucleotide sequence: TGTGCCAGCACCGGACAGTCCTACGAGCAGTACTTC. The chain recombines TRBV18 with TRBJ2-7; D may be TRBD1 (6 bases). V lost 8 bases and J 1 base, leaving 9 bases between the germline ends. The CDR3 extends over 12 amino acids. The germline CDR1 and CDR2 sequences are KGHSH and LQKENI.

J is TRBJ1-2 and V is TRBV28; possibly TRBD1 for D (6 bases). V lost 2 bases and J 7 bases, leaving 11 bases between the germline ends. This CDR3 comprises 13 residues. CDR1 and CDR2 (germline): MDHEN, SYDVKM. CDR3 nucleotide sequence: TGTGCCAGCAGTTTAGGACAGCTAGGTGGCTACACCTTC. Translated, it gives CASSLGQLGGYTF.

The V and J genes are TRBV3-1 (or the pseudogene TRBV3-2) and TRBJ1-1; 8 bases are shared with TRBD1. This CDR3 spans 15 amino acids. V lost 0 bases to trimming and J lost 11 bases; unmatched junction nucleotides: 11. Germline CDR1 LGHDT, CDR2 YNNKEL (reference sequence). The CDR3 spells CASSQDHGTGLGAFF. The DNA for the CDR3 is TGTGCCAGCAGCCAAGATCACGGGACAGGACTTGGGGCTTTCTTT.